A single T cell receptor (beta chain) is shown here with its context. The antigen is undetermined. This sample is part of a study of CD4 T cells in relation to SARS-CoV-2 and coronaviruses. For the study at large: Negative control cultures got HIV-1 Nef peptides or no peptide. The study's findings and limits: Samples before the pandemic and after infection were not matched within any donor.

Before the COVID-19 pandemic, during about 2010-2018, CD4+ T cells were taken from unexposed donors. The cells were cultured for approximately ten days before CD4+ T cells were isolated. Cells permitting, SARS-CoV-2 S/N and four cold-coronavirus spikes were tested on unexposed-donor CD4+ T cells. The assay was immunoSEQ multiplex PCR, and TCRdb's table has in-frame clones only and misses some. The repertoire holds tens of thousands of clones, with roughly 80% as singletons. The source is a human donor in good health. What was sequenced was CD4+ T cells from PBMCs, cultured in vitro.

This CDR3 is CASSETSGSYNEQFF. The CDR3 nucleotides read TGTGCCAGCAGTGAAACTAGCGGGAGCTACAATGAGCAGTTCTTC. This chain links TRBV6-1 with TRBJ2-1, with TRBD2 matching 11 bases. This CDR3 spans 15 amino acids. V lost 2 bases, J lost 3 bases, and 0 bases stayed unmatched. CDR1 is MNHNS and CDR2 is SASEGT in the germline V gene.